This T cell receptor beta chain came from a study of T cells in Graves' hyperthyroidism and ophthalmopathy. The source material, RNA transcripts, was used to amplify TCR beta CDR3 regions. First-round RT-PCR with HTBI primers amplified the TCR CDR3 region. TCRdb processed the multiplex PCR reads anew with MiXCR; each CDR3 protein has one entry. This sample has about 770,000 distinct CDR3 sequences, with 18% found just once. From germline, CDR1 is MNHEY and CDR2 SMNVEV (reference sequence). The CDR3 extends over 14 amino acids. The J segment lost 5 bases and the V segment lost 8 bases, leaving 9 bases of the junction unmatched. Patients between 18 and 65 years old had hyperthyroidism, newly diagnosed and lasting under 2 months. Uncontrolled infection, other autoimmune disease, pregnancy or lactation led to exclusion. Sampled blood dates from first hyperthyroidism diagnosis, and it precedes any ophthalmopathy symptoms. PBMCs stemmed from 10 ml fresh peripheral blood.

The specimen was blood. This chain joins TRBV27 and TRBJ1-1; 9 nucleotides line up with TRBD1. The receptor was isolated from a woman aged 50 to 60 with Graves' hyperthyroidism that later progressed to Graves' ophthalmopathy. The chain's CDR3 is CASFPQGAGTEAFF. As DNA, the CDR3 is TGTGCCAGCTTCCCACAGGGGGCTGGGACTGAAGCTTTCTTT.